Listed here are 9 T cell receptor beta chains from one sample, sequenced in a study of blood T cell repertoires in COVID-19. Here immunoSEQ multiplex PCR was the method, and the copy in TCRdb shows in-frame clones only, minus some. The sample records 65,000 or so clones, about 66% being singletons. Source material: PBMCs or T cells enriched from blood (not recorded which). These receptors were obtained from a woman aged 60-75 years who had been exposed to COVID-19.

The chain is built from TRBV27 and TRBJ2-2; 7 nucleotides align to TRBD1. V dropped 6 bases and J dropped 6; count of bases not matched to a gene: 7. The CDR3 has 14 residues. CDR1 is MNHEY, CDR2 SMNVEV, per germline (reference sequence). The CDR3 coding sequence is TGTGCCAGCAGCAGAACAGGGGTCCCCGGGGAGCTGTTTTTT. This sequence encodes CASSRTGVPGELFF.

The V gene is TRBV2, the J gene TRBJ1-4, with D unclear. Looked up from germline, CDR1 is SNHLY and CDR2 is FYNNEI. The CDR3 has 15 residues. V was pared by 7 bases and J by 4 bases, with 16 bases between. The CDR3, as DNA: TGTGCCAGCACCATTGACGGCCGGGGTAATGAAAAACTGTTTTTT. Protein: CASTIDGRGNEKLFF.

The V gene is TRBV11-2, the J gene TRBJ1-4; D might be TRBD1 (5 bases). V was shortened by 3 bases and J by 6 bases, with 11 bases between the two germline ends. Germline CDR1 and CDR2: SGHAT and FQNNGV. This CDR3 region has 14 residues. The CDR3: CASSFGRVDEKLFF. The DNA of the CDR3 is TGTGCCAGCAGCTTCGGCAGGGTGGATGAAAAACTGTTTTTT.

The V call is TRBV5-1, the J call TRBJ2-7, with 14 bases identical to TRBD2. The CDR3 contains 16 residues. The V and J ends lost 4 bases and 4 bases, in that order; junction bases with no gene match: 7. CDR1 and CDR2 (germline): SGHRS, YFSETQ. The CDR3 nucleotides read TGCGCCAGCAGCACGGGACTAGCGGGGGTTGAGTACGAGCAGTACTTC. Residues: CASSTGLAGVEYEQYF.

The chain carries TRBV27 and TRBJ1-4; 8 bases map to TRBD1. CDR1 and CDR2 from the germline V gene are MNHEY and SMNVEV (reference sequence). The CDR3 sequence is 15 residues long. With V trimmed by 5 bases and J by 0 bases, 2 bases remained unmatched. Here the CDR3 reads CASSQGAATNEKLFF. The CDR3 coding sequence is TGTGCCAGCAGTCAGGGGGCGGCAACTAATGAAAAACTGTTTTTT.

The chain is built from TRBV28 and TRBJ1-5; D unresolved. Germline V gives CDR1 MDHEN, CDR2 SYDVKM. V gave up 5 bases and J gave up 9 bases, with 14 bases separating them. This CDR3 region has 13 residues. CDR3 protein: CASSEWRVRPQHF. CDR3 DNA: TGTGCCAGCAGTGAGTGGAGGGTTCGGCCCCAGCATTTT.

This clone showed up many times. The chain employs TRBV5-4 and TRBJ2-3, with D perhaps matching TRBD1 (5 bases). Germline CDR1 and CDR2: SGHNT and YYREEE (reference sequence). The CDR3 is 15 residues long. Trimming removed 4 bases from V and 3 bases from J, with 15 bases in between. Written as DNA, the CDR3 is TGTGCCAGCAGCCGGGTAGGGGCAGCTACAGATACGCAGTATTTT. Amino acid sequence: CASSRVGAATDTQYF.

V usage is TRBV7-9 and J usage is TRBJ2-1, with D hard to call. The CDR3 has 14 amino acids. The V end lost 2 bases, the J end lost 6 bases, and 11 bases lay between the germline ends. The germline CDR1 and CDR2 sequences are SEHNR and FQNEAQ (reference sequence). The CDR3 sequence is CASSLISSVNEQFF. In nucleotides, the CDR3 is TGTGCCAGCAGCTTAATCTCGAGTGTCAATGAGCAGTTCTTC.

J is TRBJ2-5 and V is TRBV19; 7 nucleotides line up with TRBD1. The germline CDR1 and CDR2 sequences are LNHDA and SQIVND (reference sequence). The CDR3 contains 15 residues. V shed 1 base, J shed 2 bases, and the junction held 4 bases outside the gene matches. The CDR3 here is CASSIGGQLQETQYF. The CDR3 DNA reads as TGTGCCAGTAGTATAGGGGGACAGCTACAAGAGACCCAGTACTTC.